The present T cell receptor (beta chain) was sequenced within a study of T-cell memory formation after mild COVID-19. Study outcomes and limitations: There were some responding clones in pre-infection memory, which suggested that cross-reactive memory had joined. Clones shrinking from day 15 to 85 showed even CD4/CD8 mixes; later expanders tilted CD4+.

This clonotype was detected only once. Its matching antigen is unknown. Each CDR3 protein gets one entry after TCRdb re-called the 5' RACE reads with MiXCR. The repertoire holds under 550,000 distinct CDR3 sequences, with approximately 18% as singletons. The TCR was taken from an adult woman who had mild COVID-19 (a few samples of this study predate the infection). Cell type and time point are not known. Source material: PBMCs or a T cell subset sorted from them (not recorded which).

This CDR3 is CASSLRVATGTGELFF. Here the CDR3 DNA reads TGTGCCAGCAGCTTAAGGGTAGCGACGGGCACCGGGGAGCTGTTTTTT. The rearrangement uses TRBV7-9 and TRBJ2-2, with D perhaps TRBD2 (5 bases). The CDR3 sequence is 16 residues long. Trimming took off 2 bases at V and 4 bases at J, with 14 bases between the two ends. Germline values: CDR1 SEHNR, CDR2 FQNEAQ (reference sequence).